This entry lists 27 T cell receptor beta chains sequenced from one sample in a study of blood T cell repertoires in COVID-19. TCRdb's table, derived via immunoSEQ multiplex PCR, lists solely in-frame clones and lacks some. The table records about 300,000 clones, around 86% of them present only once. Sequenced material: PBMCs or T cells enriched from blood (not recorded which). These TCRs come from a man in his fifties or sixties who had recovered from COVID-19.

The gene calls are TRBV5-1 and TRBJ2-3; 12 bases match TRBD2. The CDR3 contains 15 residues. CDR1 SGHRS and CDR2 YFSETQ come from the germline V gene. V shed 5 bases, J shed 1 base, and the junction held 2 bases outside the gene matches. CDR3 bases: TGCGCCAGCAGTCGACTAGCGGGAGGCACAGATACGCAGTATTTT. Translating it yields CASSRLAGGTDTQYF.

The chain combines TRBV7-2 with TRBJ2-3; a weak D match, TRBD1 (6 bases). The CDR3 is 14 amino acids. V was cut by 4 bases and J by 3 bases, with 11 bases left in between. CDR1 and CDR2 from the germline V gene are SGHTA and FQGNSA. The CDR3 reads CASSYLRGTDTQYF. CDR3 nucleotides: TGTGCCAGCAGCTATCTCAGGGGAACAGATACGCAGTATTTT.

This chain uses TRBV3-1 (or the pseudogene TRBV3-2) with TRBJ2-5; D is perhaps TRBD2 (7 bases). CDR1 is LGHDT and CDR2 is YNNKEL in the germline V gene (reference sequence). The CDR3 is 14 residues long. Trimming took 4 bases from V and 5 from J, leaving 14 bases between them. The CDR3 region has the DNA TGTGCCAGCAGCCTCCGGGGGGCCGGGGAGACCCAGTACTTC. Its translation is CASSLRGAGETQYF.

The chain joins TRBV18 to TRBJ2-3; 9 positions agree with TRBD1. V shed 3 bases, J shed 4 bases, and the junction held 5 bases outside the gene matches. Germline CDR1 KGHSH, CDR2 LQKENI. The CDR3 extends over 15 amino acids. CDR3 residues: CASSPRTGEPDTQYF. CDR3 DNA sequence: TGTGCCAGCTCACCTCGGACAGGGGAGCCAGATACGCAGTATTTT.

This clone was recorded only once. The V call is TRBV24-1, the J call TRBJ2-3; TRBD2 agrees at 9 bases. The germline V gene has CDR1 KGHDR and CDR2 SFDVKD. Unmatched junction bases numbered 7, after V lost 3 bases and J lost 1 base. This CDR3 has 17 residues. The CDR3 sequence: CATSDPTTSGGTDTQYF. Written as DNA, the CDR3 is TGTGCCACCAGTGATCCCACGACTAGCGGAGGCACAGATACGCAGTATTTT.

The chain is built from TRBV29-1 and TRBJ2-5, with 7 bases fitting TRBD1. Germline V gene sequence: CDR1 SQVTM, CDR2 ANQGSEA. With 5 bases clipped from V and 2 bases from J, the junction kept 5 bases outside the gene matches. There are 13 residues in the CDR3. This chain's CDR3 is CSVSQGVQETQYF. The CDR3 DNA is TGCAGCGTTTCTCAGGGGGTTCAAGAGACCCAGTACTTC.

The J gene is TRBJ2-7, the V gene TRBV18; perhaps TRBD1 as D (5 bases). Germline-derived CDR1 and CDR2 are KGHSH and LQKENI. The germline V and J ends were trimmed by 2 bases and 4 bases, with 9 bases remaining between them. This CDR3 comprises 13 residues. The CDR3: CASSPAAGYEQYF. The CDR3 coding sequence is TGTGCCAGCTCACCAGCGGCAGGGTACGAGCAGTACTTC.

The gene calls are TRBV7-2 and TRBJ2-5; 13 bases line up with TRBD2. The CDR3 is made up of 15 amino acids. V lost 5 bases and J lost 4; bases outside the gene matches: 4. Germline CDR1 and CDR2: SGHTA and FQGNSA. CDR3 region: CASSELAGGRETQYF. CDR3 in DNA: TGTGCCAGCAGCGAACTAGCGGGAGGGCGAGAGACCCAGTACTTC. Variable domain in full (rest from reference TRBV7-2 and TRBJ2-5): GAGVSQSPSNKVTEKGKDVELRCDPISGHTALYWYRQSLGQGLEFLIYFQGNSAPDKSGLPSDRFSAERTGGSVSTLTIQRTQQEDSAVYLCASSELAGGRETQYFGPGTRLLVL.

The CDR3 loop reads CSVESQQGTYEQYF. CDR3 DNA: TGCAGCGTTGAATCCCAACAGGGTACCTACGAGCAGTACTTC. The V gene is TRBV29-1, the J gene TRBJ2-7, with D possibly TRBD1 on 6 matching bases. Looked up from germline, CDR1 is SQVTM and CDR2 is ANQGSEA. V lost 2 bases and J 2 bases, leaving 13 bases between the germline ends. The CDR3 is 14 residues long.

The CDR3 protein is CASSQTLNTEAFF. The CDR3 DNA follows: TGTGCCAGCAGCCAAACACTAAACACTGAAGCTTTCTTT. This chain uses TRBV3-1 (or the pseudogene TRBV3-2) with TRBJ1-1; D gene uncertain. This CDR3 is built from 13 residues. Looked up from germline, CDR1 is LGHDT and CDR2 is YNNKEL (reference sequence). V was clipped by 2 bases and J by 2 bases, with 6 bases between them.

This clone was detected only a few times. In DNA, the CDR3 is TGTGCCAGCAGCCGGACGGGGAATAATTCACCCCTCCACTTT. Encoded protein: CASSRTGNNSPLHF. The rearrangement uses TRBV5-4 and TRBJ1-6; D not resolved. The germline gives CDR1 SGHNT, CDR2 YYREEE (reference sequence). The CDR3 has 14 residues. The ends were cut back, 4 bases at V and 5 bases at J, with 10 bases in the middle.

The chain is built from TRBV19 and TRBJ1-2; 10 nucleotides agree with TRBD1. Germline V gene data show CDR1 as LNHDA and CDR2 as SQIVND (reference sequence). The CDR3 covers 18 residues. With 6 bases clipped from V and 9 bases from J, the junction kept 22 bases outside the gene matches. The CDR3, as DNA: TGTGCCAGTAGATCGGGAGTCGGTAGAGGACAGGGGGATCGAAGCTACACCTTC. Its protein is CASRSGVGRGQGDRSYTF. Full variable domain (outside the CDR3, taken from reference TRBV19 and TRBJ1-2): DGGITQSPKYLFRKEGQNVTLSCEQNLNHDAMYWYRQDPGQGLRLIYYSQIVNDFQKGDIAEGYSVSREKKESFPLTVTSAQKNPTAFYLCASRSGVGRGQGDRSYTFGSGTRLTVV.

The CDR3, as DNA: TGTGCCAGCAGCCTCCCGGCGGTATCCCAATACGAGCAGTACTTC. It is translated as CASSLPAVSQYEQYF. The chain combines TRBV6-5 with TRBJ2-7, with D unresolved. Germline-derived CDR1 and CDR2 are MNHEY and SVGAGI. CDR3 size: 15 residues. V was shortened by 6 bases and J by 4 bases, with 19 bases between the two germline ends.

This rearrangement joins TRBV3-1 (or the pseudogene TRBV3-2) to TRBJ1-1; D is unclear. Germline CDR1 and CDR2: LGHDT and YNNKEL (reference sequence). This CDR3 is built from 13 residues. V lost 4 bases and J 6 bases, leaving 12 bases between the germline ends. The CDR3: CASSPHSYPEAFF. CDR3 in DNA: TGTGCCAGCAGCCCGCACAGTTATCCTGAAGCTTTCTTT.

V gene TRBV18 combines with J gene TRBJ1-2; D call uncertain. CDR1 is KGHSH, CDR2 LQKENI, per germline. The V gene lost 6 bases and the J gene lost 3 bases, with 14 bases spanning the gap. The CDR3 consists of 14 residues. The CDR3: CASSPPRDHYGYTF. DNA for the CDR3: TGTGCCAGCTCGCCCCCGAGGGATCACTATGGCTACACCTTC.

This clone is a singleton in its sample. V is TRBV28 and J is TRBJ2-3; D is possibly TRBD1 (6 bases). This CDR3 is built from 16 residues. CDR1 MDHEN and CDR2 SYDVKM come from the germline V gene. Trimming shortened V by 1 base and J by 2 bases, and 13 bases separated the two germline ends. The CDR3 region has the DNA TGTGCCAGCAGTTTATATGGCAGGGGCTCCACAGATACGCAGTATTTT. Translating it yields CASSLYGRGSTDTQYF. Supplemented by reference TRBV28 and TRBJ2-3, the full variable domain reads DVKVTQSSRYLVKRTGEKVFLECVQDMDHENMFWYRQDPGLGLRLIYFSYDVKMKEKGDIPEGYSVSREKKERFSLILESASTNQTSMYLCASSLYGRGSTDTQYFGPGTRLTVL.

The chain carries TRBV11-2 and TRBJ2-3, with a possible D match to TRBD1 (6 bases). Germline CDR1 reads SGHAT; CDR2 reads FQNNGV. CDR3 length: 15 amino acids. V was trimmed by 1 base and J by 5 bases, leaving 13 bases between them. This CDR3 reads CASSLAGRGQDTQYF. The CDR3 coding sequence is TGTGCCAGCAGCTTAGCGGGACGGGGACAAGATACGCAGTATTTT.

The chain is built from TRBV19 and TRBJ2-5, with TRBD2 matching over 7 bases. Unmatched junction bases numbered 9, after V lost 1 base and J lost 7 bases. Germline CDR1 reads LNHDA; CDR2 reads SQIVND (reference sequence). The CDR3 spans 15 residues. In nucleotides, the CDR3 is TGTGCCAGTAGTATAGCCCTAGCGGCCTCAGGGACCCAGTACTTC. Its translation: CASSIALAASGTQYF. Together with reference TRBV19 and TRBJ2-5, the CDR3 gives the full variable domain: DGGITQSPKYLFRKEGQNVTLSCEQNLNHDAMYWYRQDPGQGLRLIYYSQIVNDFQKGDIAEGYSVSREKKESFPLTVTSAQKNPTAFYLCASSIALAASGTQYFGPGTRLLVL.

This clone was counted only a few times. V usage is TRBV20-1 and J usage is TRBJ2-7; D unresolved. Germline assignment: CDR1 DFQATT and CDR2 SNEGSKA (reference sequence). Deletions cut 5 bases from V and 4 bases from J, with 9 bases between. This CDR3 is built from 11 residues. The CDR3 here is CSAPTSYEQYF. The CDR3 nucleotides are TGCAGTGCTCCAACATCTTACGAGCAGTACTTC.

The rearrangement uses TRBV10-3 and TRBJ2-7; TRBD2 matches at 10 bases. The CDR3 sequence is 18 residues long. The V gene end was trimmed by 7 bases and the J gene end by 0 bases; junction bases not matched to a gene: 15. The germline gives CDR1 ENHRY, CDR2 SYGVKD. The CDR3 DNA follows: TGTGCCATCAAACCCCAAGGAGCGGGAGGGCCCTACTCCTACGAGCAGTACTTC. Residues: CAIKPQGAGGPYSYEQYF.

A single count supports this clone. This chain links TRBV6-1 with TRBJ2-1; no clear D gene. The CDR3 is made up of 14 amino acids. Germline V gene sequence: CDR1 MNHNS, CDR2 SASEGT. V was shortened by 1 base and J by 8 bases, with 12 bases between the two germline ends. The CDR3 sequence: CASSEGDSTHEQFF. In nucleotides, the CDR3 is TGTGCCAGCAGTGAAGGAGATAGCACACATGAGCAGTTCTTC.

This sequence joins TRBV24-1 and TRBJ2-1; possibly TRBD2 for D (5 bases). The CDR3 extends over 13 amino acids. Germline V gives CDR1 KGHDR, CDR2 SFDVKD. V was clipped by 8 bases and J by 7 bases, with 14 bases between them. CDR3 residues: CATNRDSMNEQFF. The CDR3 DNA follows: TGTGCCACCAACCGGGATTCTATGAATGAGCAGTTCTTC.

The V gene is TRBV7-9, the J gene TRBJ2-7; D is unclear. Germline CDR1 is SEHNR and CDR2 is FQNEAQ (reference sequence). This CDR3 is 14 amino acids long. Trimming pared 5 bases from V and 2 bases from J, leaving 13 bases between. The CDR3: CASSLDFNTYEQYF. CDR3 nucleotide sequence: TGTGCCAGCAGCCTTGACTTTAACACCTACGAGCAGTACTTC.

The CDR3 DNA sequence: TGTGCCAGCAGCGGGGGACTAGCGGGAAGGATCAACAATGAGCAGTTCTTC. It translates to CASSGGLAGRINNEQFF. This chain uses TRBV5-4 with TRBJ2-1; TRBD2 matches 13 bases. V lost 4 bases, J lost 5 bases, and 9 bases stayed unmatched. The germline V gene encodes CDR1 SGHNT and CDR2 YYREEE (reference sequence). The CDR3 runs 17 residues.

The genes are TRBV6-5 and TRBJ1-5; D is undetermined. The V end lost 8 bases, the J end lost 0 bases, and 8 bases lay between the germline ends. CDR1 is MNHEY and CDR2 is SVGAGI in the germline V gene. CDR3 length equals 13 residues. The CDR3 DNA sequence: TGTGCCAGCCGGTTATATAGCAATCAGCCCCAGCATTTT. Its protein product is CASRLYSNQPQHF.

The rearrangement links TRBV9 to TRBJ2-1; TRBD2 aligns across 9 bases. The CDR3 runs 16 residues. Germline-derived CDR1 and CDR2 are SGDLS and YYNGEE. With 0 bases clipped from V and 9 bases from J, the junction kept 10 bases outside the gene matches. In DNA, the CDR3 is TGTGCCAGCAGCGTAGGGGCTAGCGGGGTTTTGGGTGAGCAGTTCTTC. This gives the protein CASSVGASGVLGEQFF.

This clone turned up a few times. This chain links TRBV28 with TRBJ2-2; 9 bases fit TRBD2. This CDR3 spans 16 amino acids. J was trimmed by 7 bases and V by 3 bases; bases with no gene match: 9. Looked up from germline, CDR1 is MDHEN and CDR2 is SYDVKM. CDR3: CASSLGSGRNGGELFF. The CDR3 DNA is TGTGCCAGCAGTTTGGGTAGCGGGAGAAACGGCGGGGAGCTGTTTTTT.